The entry below gives a single T cell receptor (beta chain) sequence along with its context. The material for each subset, its genomic DNA, was split evenly across several immunoSEQ plates. The protocol was immunoSEQ multiplex PCR, while the TCRdb copy is restricted to in-frame clones and leaves out a portion. This sample carries a few hundred thousand clones, around three quarters of them seen once, and the ten largest clones take around 11%. This entry belongs to a study of shared clonotypes between healthy human individuals. The V end lost 5 bases, the J end lost 4 bases, and 11 bases lay between the germline ends. The CDR3 is 13 amino acids. Germline V gene lookup returns CDR1 MDHEN and CDR2 SYDVKM.

Sequencing was carried out using PBMCs. The chain employs TRBV28 and TRBJ1-2; a possible D gene is TRBD1 (6 bases). The TCR originated in a woman in her 40s in good health. Some clones in this sample may be carry-over from other donors' samples. The CDR3 sequence: CASSPGQLYGYTF. The CDR3 nucleotides read TGTGCCAGCAGTCCTGGACAGCTCTATGGCTACACCTTC.